A single sample is the source of the 2 T cell receptor beta chains below, sequenced in a study of T cell responses to AZD1222 COVID-19 vaccine. Clones were sequenced by immunoSEQ multiplex PCR, and TCRdb holds only the in-frame ones, with some missing. Altogether under 130,000 clones are present, around 90% being singletons, with the ten largest covering around 2.3%. This specimen was peripheral blood, taken 28 days after the second AZD1222 dose. The origin of the receptors is an adult who received the AZD1222 COVID-19 vaccine.

The J gene is TRBJ2-3, the V gene TRBV5-6; tentatively, D is TRBD1 (5 bases). The CDR3 totals 14 residues. Germline V CDR1 and CDR2: SGHDT, YYEEEE. With 1 base removed from V and 5 bases from J, the gap between germline ends came to 11 bases. The CDR3 coding sequence is TGTGCCAGCAGCTTGCCCTCTCAGGGAGATACGCAGTATTTT. Translation: CASSLPSQGDTQYF.

This sequence joins TRBV28 and TRBJ1-2, with no clear D. From germline, CDR1 is MDHEN and CDR2 SYDVKM. The V end lost 7 bases, the J end lost 3 bases, and 9 bases lay between the germline ends. The CDR3 runs 12 residues. CDR3 DNA: TGTGCCAGCACCATTGGGGACTATGGCTACACCTTC. It codes for CASTIGDYGYTF.